This paragraph reports one TCR beta chain. Its antigen is unknown. The protocol was immunoSEQ multiplex PCR, while the TCRdb copy is restricted to in-frame clones and leaves out a portion. The table records over 1.4 million clones, roughly 96% of them present only once. V shed 6 bases, J shed 5 bases, and the junction held 9 bases outside the gene matches. The CDR3 is 15 amino acids. CDR1 is LNHDA, CDR2 SQIVND, per germline (reference sequence). This sample stems from a study of shared clonotypes between healthy human individuals. The wider study: Donor composition was a couple of women and a few men, aged 18 to 49.

Findings and limits, study-wide: Collection of samples was limited to blood; tissue repertoires likely differ. Some clonotypes were shared by all four sorted-subset donors, while others were not shared. The non-shared ones had lower generation probabilities than the shared ones.

The chain carries TRBV19 and TRBJ2-3; TRBD2 aligns across 9 bases. Sample: naive CD4+ T cells sorted from blood. Indicated subset: CD45RA+ positively selected. This clonotype originated in a man younger than 45 in good health. The DNA for the CDR3 is TGTGCCAGTAGCTCTCTAGCGGGAAATCGAGATACGCAGTATTTT. Translated: CASSSLAGNRDTQYF. The full variable domain, its missing parts supplied by reference TRBV19 and TRBJ2-3, is DGGITQSPKYLFRKEGQNVTLSCEQNLNHDAMYWYRQDPGQGLRLIYYSQIVNDFQKGDIAEGYSVSREKKESFPLTVTSAQKNPTAFYLCASSSLAGNRDTQYFGPGTRLTVL.